A single sample is the source of the 30 T cell receptor beta chains below, sequenced in a study of Tregs in tolerant kidney transplant recipients. Profiled with immunoSEQ multiplex PCR; TCRdb holds only in-frame clones, not every one. This listing includes some 52,000 clones. This sample comprised CD4+ T cells from blood, obtained before the transplant. The receptors derive from a human donor who received a combined kidney and bone marrow transplant.

Note on this clone: The CDR3 end falls 3 residues outside the read, so it is completed with the germline J gene. This chain joins TRBV6-2 or TRBV6-3 and TRBJ2-1; TRBD2 agrees at 8 bases. The CDR3 has 14 amino acids. Germline-derived CDR1 and CDR2 are MNHEY and SVGEGT. J was trimmed by 4 bases and V by 6 bases; bases with no gene match: 5. CDR3: CASRVAGNYNEQFF. The sequenced CDR3 bases are TGTGCCAGCAGAGTAGCGGGAAATTACAATGAG.

About this clone itself: The read ends 3 residues early relative to the CDR3; the germline J gene fills the gap. The genes are TRBV6-1 and TRBJ2-7, with D tentatively TRBD1 (5 bases). The CDR3 covers 14 residues. Germline V gene lookup returns CDR1 MNHNS and CDR2 SASEGT. With 2 bases removed from V and 6 bases from J, the gap between germline ends came to 14 bases. The sequenced CDR3 bases are TGTGCCAGCAGTGAATTCCAGGGTAGTGCCGAG. As protein: CASSEFQGSAE. The whole CDR3 is CASSEFQGSAEQYF.

On this clone: The sequence runs out 3 residues before the end of the CDR3; the remainder is reconstructed from the germline J gene. V usage is TRBV29-1 and J usage is TRBJ2-5, with D tentatively TRBD2 (5 bases). The V end was cut by 4 bases, the J end by 1 base, with 16 bases between. Germline values: CDR1 SQVTM, CDR2 ANQGSEA. The CDR3 has 15 amino acids. The sequenced part of the CDR3 DNA is TGCAGCGTTGTTAATCGCGCGGGTACCCAAGAGACC. Protein: CSVVNRAGTQET. The full CDR3 protein is CSVVNRAGTQETQYF.

Note on this clone: The sequence runs out 3 residues before the end of the CDR3; the remainder is reconstructed from the germline J gene. V usage is TRBV6-2 or TRBV6-3 and J usage is TRBJ1-2, with 7 bases matching TRBD1. Per germline, CDR1 MNHEY and CDR2 SVGEGT. CDR3 length: 12 residues. Trimming cost V 8 bases and J 4 bases; bases outside gene matches: 4. This CDR3 is CASGRDSYGYTF. CDR3 DNA, as far as it was read: TGTGCCAGCGGCCGGGACAGCTATGGC.

Regarding this clone: Read data end 3 residues before the CDR3 end; the end is taken from the germline J gene. The rearrangement links TRBV2 to TRBJ1-2; a possible D gene is TRBD1 (5 bases). This CDR3 spans 12 amino acids. Germline lookup yields CDR1 SNHLY and CDR2 FYNNEI. This CDR3 is CASKEGESGYTF. Partial CDR3 DNA: TGTGCCAGCAAGGAAGGGGAAAGCGGC.

For this clone: Read data end 3 residues before the CDR3 end; the end is taken from the germline J gene. This rearrangement joins TRBV5-6 to TRBJ1-1, with D hard to call. Trimming cost V 4 bases and J 4 bases, with 17 bases left between them. Germline V gene lookup returns CDR1 SGHDT and CDR2 YYEEEE. CDR3 length: 15 residues. CDR3 sequence: CASSGAGPSGTEAFF. CDR3 DNA (partial): TGTGCCAGCAGCGGAGCGGGCCCCTCGGGCACTGAA.

As concerns this clone: The read comes to an end 3 residues before the CDR3 does, leaving the germline J gene to fill in the end. This chain uses TRBV18 with TRBJ1-2; D perhaps matches TRBD1 (5 bases). CDR1 and CDR2 from the germline V gene are KGHSH and LQKENI. This CDR3 has 15 amino acids. V was pared by 4 bases and J by 3 bases, with 15 bases between. The CDR3 here is CASSLGRGVDYGYTF. The DNA read from the CDR3 is TGTGCCAGCTCACTCGGTCGGGGGGTTGACTATGGC.

About this clone: The read comes to an end 3 residues before the CDR3 does, leaving the germline J gene to fill in the end. The chain employs TRBV2 and TRBJ2-6; unclear D gene. CDR1 and CDR2 (germline): SNHLY, FYNNEI. The CDR3 consists of 15 residues. Deletions cut 5 bases from V and 4 bases from J, with 12 bases between. The CDR3 bases that were read are TGTGCCAGCAGTTTTCTATCCCCCGGGGCCAACGTC. This codes for CASSFLSPGANV. The whole CDR3 is CASSFLSPGANVLTF.

Notes on this clone: The CDR3 end lies 3 residues beyond the end of the read and is filled in from the germline J gene. The J gene is TRBJ2-2, the V gene TRBV7-6; the match to TRBD1 covers 8 bases. CDR3 length: 15 amino acids. The germline CDR1 and CDR2 sequences are SGHVS and FNYEAQ. V shed 8 bases, J shed 0 bases, and the junction held 5 bases outside the gene matches. The sequenced part of the CDR3 DNA is TGTGCCAGCCGACAGGGGTTCGCGAACACCGGGGAG. Amino acid sequence: CASRQGFANTGE. The complete CDR3 protein is CASRQGFANTGELFF.

As concerns this clone: From the germline J gene comes the end of the CDR3, since the read stops 3 residues before it. V is TRBV18 and J is TRBJ2-1, with D uncertain. This CDR3 has 11 amino acids. Trimming shortened V by 3 bases and J by 5 bases, and 2 bases separated the two germline ends. Germline-derived CDR1 and CDR2 are KGHSH and LQKENI. CDR3 loop: CASSPNNEQFF. The sequenced CDR3 bases are TGTGCCAGCTCACCTAACAATGAG.

A remark on this clone: The read ends 3 residues shy of where the CDR3 ends; the end is completed using the germline J gene. The rearrangement uses TRBV19 and TRBJ1-1, with D maybe TRBD1 (6 bases). Germline CDR1 and CDR2: LNHDA and SQIVND (reference sequence). This CDR3 is 15 amino acids long. V was trimmed by 7 bases and J by 0 bases, leaving 15 bases between them. Here the CDR3 reads CASTLRQAMNTEAFF. The sequenced CDR3 bases are TGTGCCAGTACCCTCCGACAGGCGATGAACACTGAA.

Notes on this clone: The CDR3 end is not reached by the read, which stops 3 residues before it; the germline J gene fills it in. The J gene is TRBJ2-3, the V gene TRBV18; maybe TRBD1 (6 bases). The ends were cut back, 5 bases at V and 2 bases at J, with 11 bases in the middle. The V gene's germline CDR1 is KGHSH and CDR2 LQKENI. CDR3 length: 14 amino acids. The DNA read from the CDR3 is TGTGCCAGCTCAATCACAGGGCCCACAGATACG. This codes for CASSITGPTDT. The whole CDR3 reads CASSITGPTDTQYF. The full variable domain, completed using reference TRBV18 and TRBJ2-3, is NAGVMQNPRHLVRRRGQEARLRCSPMKGHSHVYWYRQLPEEGLKFMVYLQKENIIDESGMPKERFSAEFPKEGPSILRIQQVVRGDSAAYFCASSITGPTDTQYFGPGTRLTVL.

Comment on this clone: The read ends 3 residues before the CDR3 terminus; that terminus is restored from the germline J gene. The V call is TRBV5-4, the J call TRBJ2-3; TRBD1 matches at 8 bases. This CDR3 has 14 amino acids. Germline CDR1 and CDR2: SGHNT and YYREEE (reference sequence). CDR3 DNA (partial): TGTGCCAGCAGCTTGGAGGACAGGGTGGAAACG. Amino acids: CASSLEDRVET. The CDR3, in full, reads CASSLEDRVETQYF. Complete variable domain (other parts from reference TRBV5-4 and TRBJ2-3): ETGVTQSPTHLIKTRGQQVTLRCSSQSGHNTVSWYQQALGQGPQFIFQYYREEENGRGNFPPRFSGLQFPNYSSELNVNALELDDSALYLCASSLEDRVETQYFGPGTRLTVL.

The CDR3 DNA, read in part, is TGTGCCTCCGCTAGCGGGATACGCAATGAG. Translation gives CASASGIRNE. The complete CDR3 protein is CASASGIRNEQFF. The rearrangement joins TRBV30 to TRBJ2-1; 9 nucleotides match TRBD2. The read ends 3 residues shy of where the CDR3 ends; the end is completed using the germline J gene. Germline trimming cut 7 bases from V and 6 bases from J; bases unmatched to any gene: 7. CDR3 length equals 13 residues. Germline CDR1 reads GTSNPN; CDR2 reads SVGIG (reference sequence).

As for this clone: The CDR3 end is not reached by the read, which stops 3 residues before it; the germline J gene fills it in. This chain connects TRBV2 to TRBJ1-2; D not resolved. Trimming pared 6 bases from V and 2 bases from J, leaving 10 bases between. The CDR3 spans 13 residues. Germline V gene sequence: CDR1 SNHLY, CDR2 FYNNEI. The CDR3 bases that were read are TGTGCCAGCAGAGACGACGGGAACTATGGC. Encoded protein: CASRDDGNYG. The entire CDR3 protein reads CASRDDGNYGYTF.

A note on this clone: The read is 3 residues too short to cover the CDR3 end, so that end is filled in from the germline J gene. This chain uses TRBV7-8 with TRBJ1-2; the D gene is possibly TRBD1 (6 bases). V was pared by 3 bases and J by 5 bases, with 13 bases between. Germline V gives CDR1 SGHVS, CDR2 FQNEAQ. The CDR3 has 14 amino acids. The CDR3 loop reads CASSFGSRGYGYTF. Incomplete CDR3 DNA: TGTGCCAGCAGCTTCGGGTCAAGGGGGTATGGC.

Notes on this clone: The DNA ends 3 residues before the CDR3 does, and the rest of the CDR3 is filled in from the germline J gene. This chain uses TRBV7-6 with TRBJ2-5; D might be TRBD2 (6 bases). The CDR3 runs 14 residues. Looked up from germline, CDR1 is SGHVS and CDR2 is FNYEAQ. V dropped 5 bases and J dropped 5 bases, with 15 bases sitting between them. The CDR3 sequence is CASSATVRGETQYF. CDR3 DNA (partial): TGTGCCAGCAGCGCAACCGTCCGGGGGGAGACC.

Details on this clone: From the germline J gene comes the end of the CDR3, since the read stops 3 residues before it. The chain employs TRBV5-1 and TRBJ2-2; 9 bases are a match to TRBD2. V was clipped by 5 bases and J by 6 bases; unmatched bases: 8. This CDR3 contains 15 residues. Germline lookup yields CDR1 SGHRS and CDR2 YFSETQ. The chain's CDR3 is CASRHDSGSAGELFF. The part of the CDR3 DNA that was read is TGCGCCAGCAGACACGATAGCGGGAGCGCCGGGGAG.

Of note for this clone: The read comes to an end 3 residues before the CDR3 does, leaving the germline J gene to fill in the end. The chain recombines TRBV29-1 with TRBJ1-2; D is possibly TRBD1 (6 bases). V dropped 7 bases and J dropped 5 bases, with 17 bases sitting between them. This CDR3 contains 13 residues. The germline V gene encodes CDR1 SQVTM and CDR2 ANQGSEA. CDR3 loop: CSAGRGGLYGYTF. The part of the CDR3 DNA that was read is TGCAGCGCCGGTAGGGGGGGGTTATATGGC.

To note about this clone: The read comes to an end 3 residues before the CDR3 does, leaving the germline J gene to fill in the end. The chain couples TRBV5-1 to TRBJ2-2, with D tentatively TRBD2 (6 bases). V was shortened by 4 bases and J by 5 bases, with 15 bases between the two germline ends. The CDR3 loop spans 15 amino acids. The germline V gene encodes CDR1 SGHRS and CDR2 YFSETQ. The DNA read from the CDR3 is TGCGCCAGCAGCCCCGGGACGGGGACTACCGGGGAG. It translates to CASSPGTGTTGE. The full CDR3 reads CASSPGTGTTGELFF. Supplemented by reference TRBV5-1 and TRBJ2-2, the full variable domain reads KAGVTQTPRYLIKTRGQQVTLSCSPISGHRSVSWYQQTPGQGLQFLFEYFSETQRNKGNFPGRFSGRQFSNSRSEMNVSTLELGDSALYLCASSPGTGTTGELFFGEGSRLTVL.

With regard to this clone: Read sequence stops 3 residues before the CDR3 end, and the germline J gene provides the missing end. The V call is TRBV7-1, the J call TRBJ2-1; 11 nucleotides align to TRBD2. Being an ORF, TRBV7-1 has a function that is uncertain. The CDR3 covers 19 residues. The V and J ends lost 1 base and 0 bases, in that order; junction bases with no gene match: 8. The part of the CDR3 DNA that was read is TGTGCCAGCAGCTCAGTAGCGGGAGGGATCTACCCCTCCTACAATGAG. Its translation: CASSSVAGGIYPSYNE. The entire CDR3 protein is CASSSVAGGIYPSYNEQFF.

The CDR3 DNA, read in part, is TGTGCCAGTAGTATAGTCGGTCCTAGTTTGGGGGCCGGGACC. Translated, it gives CASSIVGPSLGAGT. The whole CDR3 is CASSIVGPSLGAGTQYF. The J gene is TRBJ2-5, the V gene TRBV19, with D possibly matching TRBD1 (6 bases). The read ends 3 residues before the CDR3 terminus; that terminus is restored from the germline J gene. Trimming stripped 1 base from V and 7 bases from J, with 22 bases between. Germline CDR1 and CDR2: LNHDA and SQIVND (reference sequence). The CDR3 totals 17 residues.

Concerning this clone itself: The read is 3 residues too short to cover the CDR3 end, so that end is filled in from the germline J gene. V usage is TRBV10-3 and J usage is TRBJ2-7; 9 nucleotides match TRBD2. Germline-derived CDR1 and CDR2 are ENHRY and SYGVKD. CDR3 size: 14 residues. Trimming cost V 8 bases and J 3 bases; bases outside gene matches: 8. The sequenced CDR3 bases are TGTGCCATCTCTCCCCTAGCGGGAAGCTACGAG. It translates to CAISPLAGSYE. The CDR3 reads in full as CAISPLAGSYEQYF.

About this clone: The read stops 3 residues short of the end of the CDR3; the missing end is completed from the germline J gene. The chain has TRBV18 and TRBJ1-6; D is uncertain. The CDR3 sequence is 14 residues long. V lost 3 bases and J 8 bases, leaving 11 bases between the germline ends. Germline loops: CDR1 KGHSH, CDR2 LQKENI. CDR3 bases read: TGTGCCAGCTCACCGCCTTTCCGGGATTCACCC. Amino acids: CASSPPFRDSP. The full CDR3 protein reads CASSPPFRDSPLHF.

Points on this clone: The read terminates 3 residues before the CDR3 end, so the remaining end is supplied by the germline J gene. V usage is TRBV5-1 and J usage is TRBJ2-5, with 8 bases identical to TRBD1. This CDR3 is built from 16 residues. The V gene end was trimmed by 1 base and the J gene end by 4 bases; junction bases not matched to a gene: 9. Germline assignment: CDR1 SGHRS and CDR2 YFSETQ. The CDR3 DNA, read in part, is TGCGCCAGCAGCTTGTCACCCAGGGGGCATTTAGAGACC. Translated, it gives CASSLSPRGHLET. The whole CDR3 region reads CASSLSPRGHLETQYF.

As regards this clone: The CDR3 end falls 3 residues outside the read, so it is completed with the germline J gene. V gene TRBV19 combines with J gene TRBJ2-5; D is perhaps TRBD2 (5 bases). Germline V gives CDR1 LNHDA, CDR2 SQIVND (reference sequence). Trimming removed 3 bases from V and 5 bases from J, with 16 bases in between. CDR3 size: 15 residues. The part of the CDR3 DNA that was read is TGTGCCAGTAGTATCCTGACGGGCCAGCGGGAGACC. Its protein product is CASSILTGQRET. The CDR3 as a whole reads CASSILTGQRETQYF. The whole variable domain, remainder taken from reference TRBV19 and TRBJ2-5, is DGGITQSPKYLFRKEGQNVTLSCEQNLNHDAMYWYRQDPGQGLRLIYYSQIVNDFQKGDIAEGYSVSREKKESFPLTVTSAQKNPTAFYLCASSILTGQRETQYFGPGTRLLVL.

Comment on this clone: The read comes to an end 3 residues before the CDR3 does, leaving the germline J gene to fill in the end. The chain employs TRBV29-1 and TRBJ1-1, with D unclear. From germline, CDR1 is SQVTM and CDR2 ANQGSEA. Trimming stripped 7 bases from V and 1 base from J, with 10 bases between. The CDR3 sequence is 12 residues long. The CDR3 sequence is CSAATPNTEAFF. Partial CDR3 DNA: TGCAGCGCCGCGACACCGAACACTGAA.

As to this clone: Read sequence stops 3 residues before the CDR3 end, and the germline J gene provides the missing end. The chain links TRBV7-2 to TRBJ2-2; tentatively, D is TRBD2 (6 bases). The CDR3 contains 14 residues. CDR1 and CDR2 from the germline V gene are SGHTA and FQGNSA. Trimming removed 6 bases at V and 5 bases at J, with 13 bases between. The CDR3 sequence is CASSSGAGTGELFF. The sequenced part of the CDR3 DNA is TGTGCCAGCAGTTCCGGGGCGGGGACCGGGGAG.

Notes on this clone: The DNA ends 3 residues before the CDR3 does, and the rest of the CDR3 is filled in from the germline J gene. The rearrangement links TRBV29-1 to TRBJ1-1; no clear D. V was cut by 4 bases and J by 0 bases, with 12 bases left in between. CDR3 length equals 14 residues. Germline V CDR1 and CDR2: SQVTM, ANQGSEA. The sequenced CDR3 bases are TGCAGCGTTGGAGGTCACAGCTTGAACACTGAA. Its translation is CSVGGHSLNTE. The complete CDR3 reads CSVGGHSLNTEAFF. Drawing the rest from reference TRBV29-1 and TRBJ1-1, the complete variable domain is SAVISQKPSRDICQRGTSLTIQCQVDSQVTMMFWYRQQPGQSLTLIATANQGSEATYESGFVIDKFPISRPNLTFSTLTVSNMSPEDSSIYLCSVGGHSLNTEAFFGQGTRLTVV.

On this clone: The CDR3 extends 3 residues past the end of the read, so its final part is completed from the germline J gene. The rearrangement links TRBV5-6 to TRBJ2-2; unclear D gene. The CDR3 runs to 14 residues. The V end lost 0 bases, the J end lost 4 bases, and 7 bases lay between the germline ends. Germline V gene lookup returns CDR1 SGHDT and CDR2 YYEEEE. The CDR3 sequence: CASSLVGFTGELFF. Partial CDR3 DNA: TGTGCCAGCAGCTTGGTAGGGTTCACCGGGGAG. The full variable domain, rest sourced from reference TRBV5-6 and TRBJ2-2, is DAGVTQSPTHLIKTRGQQVTLRCSPKSGHDTVSWYQQALGQGPQFIFQYYEEEERQRGNFPDRFSGHQFPNYSSELNVNALLLGDSALYLCASSLVGFTGELFFGEGSRLTVL.